This T cell receptor beta chain was retrieved from a study of identical twins. Study findings and constraints: Clonotypes of the beta chain that were abundant in cord blood carried fewer insertions (memory repertoires showed none). The study found that models underestimated out-of-frame TCR alpha sharing in monozygotic twins. With beta out-of-frame sequences, excess sharing by twins was weaker. There is a chance that invariant MAIT and iNKT cells partially muddied zero-insertion analyses.

The germline V gene encodes CDR1 SGDLS and CDR2 YYNGEE. This CDR3 has 15 residues. As regards this clonotype: Its target is not known. One end of the junction is discordant with germline, which a read error may explain.

TCRdb fed the 5' RACE reads into MiXCR, producing one record per CDR3 protein. The sample includes some 1,600,000 distinct CDR3 sequences, around 29% of them seen just once. Sequencing used cord blood. This receptor was obtained from a newborn girl in good health. The chain joins TRBV9 to TRBJ2-5; TRBD2 agrees at 9 bases. The DNA end lines up better with TRBJ2-7; the J call may be wrong. CDR3 DNA sequence: TGTGCCGGCAGCGTAGACCCTAGCGGGGACTACGAGCAGTACTTC. Its protein product is CAGSVDPSGDYEQYF.